Reported below is one T cell receptor (beta chain). This sample is drawn from a study of T-cell reconstitution after alpha-beta-depleted transplantation in children. As it was prepared, the TCRbeta library received unique molecular identifiers. TCRdb reanalysed the PCR reads using MiXCR and keeps one entry per CDR3 protein. The data show 300,000 or so distinct CDR3 sequences, with about a tenth seen just once and roughly a tenth held by the top ten. CDR3 length: 12 amino acids. CDR1 and CDR2 (germline): SGHTA, FQGTGA. Trimming pared 3 bases from V and 4 bases from J, leaving 6 bases between. This chain links TRBV7-3 with TRBJ1-1; unclear D gene. Sequences were derived from PBMCs from the stem cell graft donor, sampled from the stem cell graft. This sequence was found in a human donor who donated a stem cell graft to a child with SCID. The CDR3, as DNA: TGTGCCAGCAGCTTTACCAGCACTGAAGCTTTCTTT. This sequence encodes CASSFTSTEAFF.